These T cell receptor beta chains were read from a single sample in a study of Ad26.COV2.S vaccination and SARS-CoV-2 variants. Method: immunoSEQ multiplex PCR; TCRdb's copy keeps in-frame clones and lacks some. Of 300,000 to 450,000 clones detected, around 84% appear once; the ten largest clones hold approximately 3.5%. The source was peripheral blood, collected in a trial of Ad26.COV2.S vaccine versus placebo. Source of these receptors: a person aged 18-60 years who received the Ad26.COV2.S COVID-19 vaccine or a placebo. CDR3s include the opening cysteine and the closing phenylalanine or tryptophan. Fields, in order: clone size, V gene, J gene, D gene, CDR3 DNA, CDR3 protein. D genes are given only for firm matches. Size values are once, few and many counts, or a class for expanded clones, and some rows have none.

abundance: .; v_gene: TRBV19; j_gene: TRBJ1-4; d_gene: .; CDR3nt: TGTGCCAGTAGCCAGGGTGACTCTAATGAAAAACTGTTTTTT; CDR3aa: CASSQGDSNEKLFF
abundance: once; v_gene: TRBV7-9; j_gene: TRBJ1-1; d_gene: TRBD1; CDR3nt: TGTGCCAGCAGCGGAAATCTCAGGGGGTTGGACACTGAAGCTTTCTTT; CDR3aa: CASSGNLRGLDTEAFF
abundance: .; v_gene: TRBV28; j_gene: TRBJ2-7; d_gene: .; CDR3nt: TGTGCCAGCAGCTCTTCCCCCGGGCAGGAGGGATCCTACGAGCAGTACTTC; CDR3aa: CASSSSPGQEGSYEQYF
abundance: .; v_gene: TRBV4-3; j_gene: TRBJ2-2; d_gene: TRBD2; CDR3nt: TGCGCCAGCAGACTTCAGCTGACTAGCATAGGCACCGGGGAGCTGTTTTTT; CDR3aa: CASRLQLTSIGTGELFF
abundance: .; v_gene: TRBV11-2; j_gene: TRBJ2-2; d_gene: TRBD2; CDR3nt: TGTGCCAGCAATAGCGGGAGTATCACCGGGGAGCTGTTTTTT; CDR3aa: CASNSGSITGELFF
abundance: .; v_gene: TRBV29-1; j_gene: TRBJ2-1; d_gene: .; CDR3nt: TGCAGCGCCGAGCTACTGGGGGTCCTCCCCAACGAGCAGTTCTTC; CDR3aa: CSAELLGVLPNEQFF
abundance: many; v_gene: TRBV5-8; j_gene: TRBJ2-7; d_gene: TRBD1; CDR3nt: TGTGCCAGCAGCTTGTTTCTCGGGGCAGGGGGCTCCGAGCAGTACTTC; CDR3aa: CASSLFLGAGGSEQYF
abundance: .; v_gene: TRBV2; j_gene: TRBJ2-7; d_gene: TRBD2; CDR3nt: TGTGCCAGCAGGGAGCGGGAGGCTCCTATCTCCTACGAGCAGTACTTC; CDR3aa: CASREREAPISYEQYF
abundance: .; v_gene: TRBV9; j_gene: TRBJ2-1; d_gene: TRBD2; CDR3nt: TGTGCCAGCAGCCCCTATTCTAGCGGATCCAATGAGCAGTTCTTC; CDR3aa: CASSPYSSGSNEQFF
abundance: once; v_gene: TRBV3-1/TRBV3-2; j_gene: TRBJ2-6; d_gene: .; CDR3nt: TGTGCCAGCAGGAACGGATTAGTCCTCCAGGCCAAGGTAGGGACCTCTGGGGCCAACGTCCTGACTTTC; CDR3aa: CASRNGLVLQAKVGTSGANVLTF
abundance: .; v_gene: TRBV7-8; j_gene: TRBJ1-5; d_gene: .; CDR3nt: TGTGCCAGCAGCTTAGAGGGGGGGTTAAGCAATCAGCCCCAGCATTTT; CDR3aa: CASSLEGGLSNQPQHF
abundance: .; v_gene: TRBV3-1/TRBV3-2; j_gene: TRBJ2-2; d_gene: .; CDR3nt: TGTGCCAGCAGCCGGGAGGGGGGCACGAACACCGGGGAGCTGTTTTTT; CDR3aa: CASSREGGTNTGELFF
abundance: few; v_gene: TRBV25-1; j_gene: TRBJ2-2; d_gene: .; CDR3nt: TGTGCCAGCGCCACCGCCGAGGCGGCAGGGGTCACCGGGGAGCTGTTTTTT; CDR3aa: CASATAEAAGVTGELFF
abundance: .; v_gene: TRBV6-2/TRBV6-3; j_gene: TRBJ2-2; d_gene: TRBD2; CDR3nt: TGTGCCAGCAGTCCCGACCTCCTGCAGCGGGGGGGGTACACCGGGGAGCTGTTTTTT; CDR3aa: CASSPDLLQRGGYTGELFF
abundance: once; v_gene: TRBV5-4; j_gene: TRBJ2-7; d_gene: .; CDR3nt: TGTGCCAGCAGCTTGCGTGACTACTTCTCCGAGCAGTACTTC; CDR3aa: CASSLRDYFSEQYF
abundance: .; v_gene: TRBV3-1/TRBV3-2; j_gene: TRBJ1-4; d_gene: TRBD1; CDR3nt: TGTGCCAGCAGCCAGATAGGCGGGACAGGGACTGCAACTAATGAAAAACTGTTTTTT; CDR3aa: CASSQIGGTGTATNEKLFF
abundance: few; v_gene: TRBV7-9; j_gene: TRBJ1-5; d_gene: TRBD1; CDR3nt: TGTGCCAGCAGCTTATCCTTCGTGGGGGACAGACTCAATCAGCCCCAGCATTTT; CDR3aa: CASSLSFVGDRLNQPQHF
abundance: once; v_gene: TRBV25-1; j_gene: TRBJ2-7; d_gene: TRBD1; CDR3nt: TGTGCCAGCAGTGAATATTCGGGACAGGGGGCCCGTGAGCAGTACTTC; CDR3aa: CASSEYSGQGAREQYF
abundance: .; v_gene: TRBV18; j_gene: TRBJ2-7; d_gene: .; CDR3nt: TGTGCCAGCTCACCAACGGATTCCTACGAGCAGTACTTC; CDR3aa: CASSPTDSYEQYF
abundance: .; v_gene: TRBV28; j_gene: TRBJ2-7; d_gene: .; CDR3nt: TGTGCCAGCAGTTTTGATGGGGAGCAGTACTTC; CDR3aa: CASSFDGEQYF
abundance: .; v_gene: TRBV21-1; j_gene: TRBJ2-7; d_gene: .; CDR3nt: TGTGCCAGCAGCAGCCGGGACGGCAACCCTAGCTCCTACGAGCAGTACTTC; CDR3aa: CASSSRDGNPSSYEQYF
abundance: .; v_gene: TRBV19; j_gene: TRBJ1-2; d_gene: .; CDR3nt: TGTGCCAGTAGTACCGGACTGCTAGCTAACTATGGCTACACCTTC; CDR3aa: CASSTGLLANYGYTF
abundance: .; v_gene: TRBV5-1; j_gene: TRBJ2-1; d_gene: .; CDR3nt: TGCGCCAGCCATCGGGACTCGACCCCGAGTGAGCAGTTCTTC; CDR3aa: CASHRDSTPSEQFF
abundance: .; v_gene: TRBV5-1; j_gene: TRBJ2-3; d_gene: .; CDR3nt: TGCGCCAGCAGCGTCCCTAGCACAGATACGCAGTATTTT; CDR3aa: CASSVPSTDTQYF
abundance: .; v_gene: TRBV28; j_gene: TRBJ1-2; d_gene: .; CDR3nt: TGTGCCATCACTCCTGCCGGGCCCTATGGCTACACCTTC; CDR3aa: CAITPAGPYGYTF
abundance: .; v_gene: TRBV5-4; j_gene: TRBJ2-1; d_gene: .; CDR3nt: TGTGCCAGCAGCTACACTGCGGAGGGGTCCTACAATGAGCAGTTCTTC; CDR3aa: CASSYTAEGSYNEQFF
abundance: .; v_gene: TRBV7-8; j_gene: TRBJ2-5; d_gene: .; CDR3nt: TGTGCCAGCAGCTTAGGTGGGGGACACCAAGAGACCCAGTACTTC; CDR3aa: CASSLGGGHQETQYF
abundance: .; v_gene: TRBV5-4; j_gene: TRBJ2-5; d_gene: .; CDR3nt: TGTGCCAGCAGCACCTTAGAAAAACTAGAGACCCAGTACTTC; CDR3aa: CASSTLEKLETQYF
abundance: few; v_gene: TRBV7-2; j_gene: TRBJ2-7; d_gene: TRBD1; CDR3nt: TGTGCCAGCAGCGAGGACAGGGGGCGAAGGGAGCAGTACTTC; CDR3aa: CASSEDRGRREQYF
abundance: .; v_gene: TRBV6-5; j_gene: TRBJ2-7; d_gene: .; CDR3nt: TGTGCCAGCAGTTACTCCTTTTCGGACTCTATCTACGAGCAGTACTTC; CDR3aa: CASSYSFSDSIYEQYF
abundance: .; v_gene: TRBV18; j_gene: TRBJ1-1; d_gene: .; CDR3nt: TGTGCCAGCTCATCGGACAGATTTGCCACTGAAGCTTTCTTT; CDR3aa: CASSSDRFATEAFF
abundance: .; v_gene: TRBV28; j_gene: TRBJ2-7; d_gene: .; CDR3nt: TGTGCCAGCAGCCAGACAGGTAAACCCTACGAGCAGTACTTC; CDR3aa: CASSQTGKPYEQYF
abundance: once; v_gene: TRBV19; j_gene: TRBJ2-7; d_gene: TRBD1; CDR3nt: TGTGCCAGTAGTATCGGACAGGGGGCATACGAGCAGTACTTC; CDR3aa: CASSIGQGAYEQYF
abundance: .; v_gene: TRBV7-2; j_gene: TRBJ2-3; d_gene: .; CDR3nt: TGTGCCAGCAGCCCCCGTGAAGTCCTCACAGATACGCAGTATTTT; CDR3aa: CASSPREVLTDTQYF
abundance: .; v_gene: TRBV28; j_gene: TRBJ2-7; d_gene: TRBD1; CDR3nt: TGTGCCAGCAGGTCCGGGGACAGGGCCTACGAGCAGTACTTC; CDR3aa: CASRSGDRAYEQYF
abundance: .; v_gene: TRBV7-8; j_gene: TRBJ1-4; d_gene: .; CDR3nt: TGTGCCAGCAGGGGAGGGAGGATGGATGAAAAACTGTTTTTT; CDR3aa: CASRGGRMDEKLFF
abundance: .; v_gene: TRBV6-5; j_gene: TRBJ2-2; d_gene: .; CDR3nt: TGTGCCAGCAGCCAGGGGAACACCGGGGAGCTGTTTTTT; CDR3aa: CASSQGNTGELFF
abundance: .; v_gene: TRBV30; j_gene: TRBJ1-2; d_gene: .; CDR3nt: TGTGCCTGGAGTGAATACAGCTATGGCTACACCTTC; CDR3aa: CAWSEYSYGYTF
abundance: .; v_gene: TRBV21-1; j_gene: TRBJ2-7; d_gene: .; CDR3nt: TGTGCCAGCAGCAGACTGAAGCAGTGGCAGTACTTC; CDR3aa: CASSRLKQWQYF
abundance: .; v_gene: TRBV24-1; j_gene: TRBJ2-1; d_gene: .; CDR3nt: TGTGCCACCAGTGATTTTGATGGGGGAAATGAGCAGTTCTTC; CDR3aa: CATSDFDGGNEQFF
abundance: .; v_gene: TRBV5-6; j_gene: TRBJ2-7; d_gene: .; CDR3nt: TGTGCCAGCAAGGCAGAATCCTACGAGCAGTACTTC; CDR3aa: CASKAESYEQYF
abundance: .; v_gene: TRBV4-3; j_gene: TRBJ2-3; d_gene: .; CDR3nt: TGCGCCAGCAGCCGGTTAACCGGGACCAACGTAGATACGCAGTATTTT; CDR3aa: CASSRLTGTNVDTQYF
abundance: .; v_gene: TRBV6-6; j_gene: TRBJ2-3; d_gene: .; CDR3nt: TGTGCCAGCAGTCACCCTCGATCAGGGAAGGTCACAGATACGCAGTATTTT; CDR3aa: CASSHPRSGKVTDTQYF
abundance: .; v_gene: TRBV10-3; j_gene: TRBJ2-2; d_gene: .; CDR3nt: TGTGCCATCAGTGACATCGCCGGGGAGCTGTTTTTT; CDR3aa: CAISDIAGELFF
abundance: once; v_gene: TRBV15; j_gene: TRBJ2-1; d_gene: .; CDR3nt: TGTGCCACCAGCAGAGATGCGAACAGACTTTTGGATGAGCAGTTCTTC; CDR3aa: CATSRDANRLLDEQFF
abundance: .; v_gene: TRBV4-3; j_gene: TRBJ2-1; d_gene: TRBD2; CDR3nt: TGCGCCAGCAGCCAAGCGACTAGCGGTTACAATGAGCAGTTCTTC; CDR3aa: CASSQATSGYNEQFF
abundance: .; v_gene: TRBV12-5; j_gene: TRBJ1-2; d_gene: .; CDR3nt: TGTGCTAGGATGCCGGGACCCGTAATGGGAGGCTACACCTTC; CDR3aa: CARMPGPVMGGYTF
abundance: .; v_gene: TRBV7-2; j_gene: TRBJ1-5; d_gene: TRBD1; CDR3nt: TGTGCCAGCAGACCGGGACAGGGGATGGGTCAGCCCCAGCATTTT; CDR3aa: CASRPGQGMGQPQHF
abundance: .; v_gene: TRBV5-4; j_gene: TRBJ2-7; d_gene: TRBD2; CDR3nt: TGTGCCAGCAGCTCCCTGGGACTAGCGGGAGACTACGAGCAGTACTTC; CDR3aa: CASSSLGLAGDYEQYF
abundance: once; v_gene: TRBV2; j_gene: TRBJ2-1; d_gene: TRBD2; CDR3nt: TGTGCCAGCAGTGAGGAACTAGCGGGGTACCCCAATGAGCAGTTCTTC; CDR3aa: CASSEELAGYPNEQFF
abundance: once; v_gene: TRBV20-1; j_gene: TRBJ2-1; d_gene: TRBD1; CDR3nt: TGCAGTGCTAGTGGGGTTAGAGGGGGCGTATACAATGAGCAGTTCTTC; CDR3aa: CSASGVRGGVYNEQFF
abundance: few; v_gene: TRBV29-1; j_gene: TRBJ1-6; d_gene: .; CDR3nt: TGCAGCGTTGGATGGGGGGATGATTCACCCCTCCACTTT; CDR3aa: CSVGWGDDSPLHF